This entry concerns a single T cell receptor (beta chain). What it binds is unknown. Investigators separated out CD4+ T cells once about 10 days of culture had passed. At days 3 and 7, half of the medium was exchanged for IL-2 medium. The data originate from a study of vaccination effects on CD4 cells after COVID-19. Looking at the study overall: Vaccine administered to participants consisted of two doses of either BNT162b2 or mRNA-1273. General study findings and limits: Spike-reactive clones present post-vaccine in convalescents were predominantly new vaccine-induced clones. By a late point after vaccination, infection- and vaccine-induced clones had shrunk markedly through clonal contraction.

Assay: immunoSEQ multiplex PCR; the TCRdb copy retains only in-frame clones and omits some. The repertoire holds roughly 68,000 clones, with more than 60% as singletons. This CDR3 comprises 16 residues. Germline V CDR1 and CDR2: KGHSH, LQKENI. V gave up 3 bases and J gave up 3 bases; unmatched junction bases: 10. The TCR originated in a human donor who had a prior SARS-CoV-2 infection. This sample comprised CD4+ T cells from PBMCs cultured without peptide, obtained before COVID-19 vaccination. This chain links TRBV18 with TRBJ1-2; 7 bases are a match to TRBD1. CDR3 in amino acids: CASSPGRGMRDYGYTF. CDR3 DNA sequence: TGTGCCAGCTCACCGGGCAGGGGGATGAGGGACTATGGCTACACCTTC.